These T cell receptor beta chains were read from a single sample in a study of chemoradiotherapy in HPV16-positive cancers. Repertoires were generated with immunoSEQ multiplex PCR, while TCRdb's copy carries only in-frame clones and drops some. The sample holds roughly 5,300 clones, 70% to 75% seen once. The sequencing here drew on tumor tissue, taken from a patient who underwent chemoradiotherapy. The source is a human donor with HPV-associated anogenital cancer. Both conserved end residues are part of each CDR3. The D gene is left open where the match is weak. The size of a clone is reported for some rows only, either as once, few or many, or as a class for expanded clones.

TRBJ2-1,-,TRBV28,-,TGTGCCAGCAGTTTGCCAGACCCCTACAATGAGCAGTTCTTC,CASSLPDPYNEQFF
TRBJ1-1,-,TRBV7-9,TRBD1,TGTGCCAGCAGCCGAGGGACAGGTCCGAACACTGAAGCTTTCTTT,CASSRGTGPNTEAFF
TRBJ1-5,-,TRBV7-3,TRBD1,TGTGCCAGCAGCTTGTTCTACAGGGGAGGTCAGCCCCAGCATTTT,CASSLFYRGGQPQHF
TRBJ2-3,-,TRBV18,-,TGTGCCAGCTCAAACGTTCCGACCCCAGATACGCAGTATTTT,CASSNVPTPDTQYF
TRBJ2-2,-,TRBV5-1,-,TGCGCCAGCAGCTTGGAGGCGGCCAAGGGCACCGGGGAGCTGTTTTTT,CASSLEAAKGTGELFF
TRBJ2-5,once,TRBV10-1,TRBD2,TGCGCCAGCAGCGCGGGACTAGCGGGCGAAGAGACCCAGTACTTC,CASSAGLAGEETQYF
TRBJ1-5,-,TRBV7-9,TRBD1,TGTGCCAGCAGCTCACACAGGGGGCCGGGCAATCAGCCCCAGCATTTT,CASSSHRGPGNQPQHF
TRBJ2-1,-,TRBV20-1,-,TGCAGTGCCTCCCTAGGAGTAGCTCGGTTCTTC,CSASLGVARFF
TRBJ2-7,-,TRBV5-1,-,TGCGCCAGCAGCTTGGGGAGTCGGGGCTACGAGCAGTACTTC,CASSLGSRGYEQYF
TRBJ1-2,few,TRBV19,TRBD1,TGTGCCAGTAGTGGACCGGGACAGGGGAAAGACCGCTACACCTTC,CASSGPGQGKDRYTF
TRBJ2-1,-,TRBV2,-,TGTGCCAGCAGTGCCTTCGCGACGGGCCGGGGGTTCTTC,CASSAFATGRGFF
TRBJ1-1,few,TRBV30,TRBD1,TGTGCCTGGCAGGGACAGAGGGTCACTGAAGCTTTCTTT,CAWQGQRVTEAFF
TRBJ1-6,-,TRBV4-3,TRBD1,TGCGCCAGCAGCCTCGCGGGACAGGGGAATTCACCCCTCCACTTT,CASSLAGQGNSPLHF
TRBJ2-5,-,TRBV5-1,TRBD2,TGCGCCAGCAGGTGGACTAGCGGACAAGAGACCCAGTACTTC,CASRWTSGQETQYF
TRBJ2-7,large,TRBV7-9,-,TGTGCCAGCAGCAGACGGGGGCCCTACGAGCAGTACTTC,CASSRRGPYEQYF
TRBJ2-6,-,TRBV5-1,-,TGCGCCAGCAGCTTGGGAGGGGTTGCTGGGGCCAACGTCCTGACTTTC,CASSLGGVAGANVLTF
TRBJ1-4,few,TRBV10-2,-,TGCGCCAGCGCAATTAAGGGCGGCGAAAAACTGTTTTTT,CASAIKGGEKLFF
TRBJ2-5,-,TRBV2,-,TGTGCCAGCAGCGCCCACGGTGGAAAAGAGACCCAGTACTTC,CASSAHGGKETQYF
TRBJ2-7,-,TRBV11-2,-,TGTGCCAGCAGCTCCCTTATCTTTACAGGACATCAGCGGAACTACGAGCAGTACTTC,CASSSLIFTGHQRNYEQYF
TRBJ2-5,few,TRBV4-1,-,TGCGCCAGCAGCCAGCCGGGGCAAGAGACCCAGTACTTC,CASSQPGQETQYF
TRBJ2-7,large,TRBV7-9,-,TGTGCCAGCAGCTCCTTGACAGGAGCCGACGAGCAGTACTTC,CASSSLTGADEQYF
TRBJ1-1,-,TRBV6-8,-,TGTGCCAGCAGGACTGGGGGTGTAGCTGAAGCTTTCTTT,CASRTGGVAEAFF
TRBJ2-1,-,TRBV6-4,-,TGTGCCAGCAGTGACTCGGGGCGGAATGAGCAGTTCTTC,CASSDSGRNEQFF
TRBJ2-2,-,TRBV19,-,TGTGCCAGTAGTATAAAGGAAATTGGGAGCGGGGAGCTGTTTTTT,CASSIKEIGSGELFF
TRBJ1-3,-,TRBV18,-,TGTGCCAGCTCACCAGACTCGGGGGCGCGATCTGGAAACACCATATATTTT,CASSPDSGARSGNTIYF
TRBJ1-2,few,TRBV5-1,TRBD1,TGCGCCAGCAGCTTGAGGTCGACAGGGGACTATGGCTACACCTTC,CASSLRSTGDYGYTF
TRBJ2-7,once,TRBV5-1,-,TGCGCCAGCAGCTTGGGGCAGCTCTACGAGCAGTACTTC,CASSLGQLYEQYF
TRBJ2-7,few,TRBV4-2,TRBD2,TGTGCCAGCAGCCAAGATTTGAGCGGGAGTGGCGAGCAGTACTTC,CASSQDLSGSGEQYF
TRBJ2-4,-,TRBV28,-,TGTGCCAGCAGGGACTCCTCCAAAAACATTCAGTACTTC,CASRDSSKNIQYF
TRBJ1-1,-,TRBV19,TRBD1,TGTGCCAGTAGTATCGGACAGGGCACGAACACTGAAGCTTTCTTT,CASSIGQGTNTEAFF
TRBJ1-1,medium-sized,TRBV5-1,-,TGCGCCAGCAGCTTGGGGACCCTGGGGGAAACTGAAGCTTTCTTT,CASSLGTLGETEAFF
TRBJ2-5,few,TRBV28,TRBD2,TGTGCCAGCAGTCCTACCGGGTACGGGAGGCTTAGCGGGGAGACCCAGTACTTC,CASSPTGYGRLSGETQYF
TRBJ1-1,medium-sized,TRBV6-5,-,TGTGCCAGCAGTTACTTCCGCCACACTGAAGCTTTCTTT,CASSYFRHTEAFF
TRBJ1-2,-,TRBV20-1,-,TGCAGTGCTAGAGCGAACCGAGGCTACACCTTC,CSARANRGYTF
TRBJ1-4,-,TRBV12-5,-,TGTGCTAGTGGAGGGTATACTGAAAAACTGTTTTTT,CASGGYTEKLFF